The source of this T cell receptor beta chain is a study of post-analysis software for immune sequencing data (dated by TCRdb to about 2015). Turning to the overall study: Disease courses on record covered relapsing-remitting, secondary progressive and progressive-relapsing multiple sclerosis, though some patients had no subtype annotation. The multiple sclerosis patient repertoires were compared with 10 or so previously published healthy control repertoires from donors aged 6 to 25 years. A subset of samples was prepared in parallel using single-end sample barcoding, then pooled and co-amplified after Illumina adapter ligation.

The CDR1 and CDR2 encoded by the germline V gene (reference sequence) are GTSNPN and SVGIG. V loses 7 bases at its end and J loses 5 bases; junction bases beyond the gene matches: 14. Including cysteine and phenylalanine, the CDR3 has 15 amino acids. Just the 45-base CDR3 DNA is kept, in frame starting at base 1. This clonotype was observed a few times. Its target antigen remains unknown. There are no base qualities to consult, and no much larger clone falls within one base. Library method: PCR. Sequencing was performed on an Illumina HiSeq 2500. Unique molecular identifiers were incorporated into TCR beta cDNA libraries to reduce PCR and sequencing biases. Approximately 500,000 cDNA molecules were obtained for every 1 to 10 million input T cells, so each molecule roughly corresponded to one T cell. The patient libraries were prepared and sequenced with the same protocol used for the earlier healthy control dataset. Samples belonging to the same batch were prepared together, multiplexed and sequenced on a shared HiSeq lane. In the authors' own workflow: MIGEC was used to process the raw barcoded reads, and molecular identifier groups with only a single read were discarded before consensus assembly and CDR3 extraction. Clonotype tables were post-analysed with VDJtools, normalizing diversity by down-sampling all datasets to the smallest sample size. In repertoire overlap clustering, CDR3 amino acid sequences, but not nucleotide sequences, were matched to correct batch-related cross-sample contamination. The public reads were reanalyzed by TCRdb: fastp trimming at Q25, MiXCR alignment, in-frame beta chains only. Each entry merges the rows of one CDR3 protein and shows their most common DNA and genes. The V and J calls were not made by the authors but by TCRdb's processing. The sample has about 770,000 distinct CDR3 sequences on record, under 60% of them singletons. The ten most abundant clones make up roughly 5.2% of the sample.

TCR beta repertoires were profiled from peripheral blood of more than ten young patients with multiple sclerosis to demonstrate the VDJtools post-analysis software. The patients with multiple sclerosis were children and adolescents between 6 and 15 years of age. Study-wide conclusions, independent of this receptor: Strong co-clustering of samples prepared in the same batch was shown by direct clustering with F measure, prompting a batch-effect correction. Roughly 5 TRBV segments, including TRBV5-6, TRBV5-1 and TRBV20-1, were significantly more frequent in patients than controls. The multiple sclerosis patient group was slightly younger than the control group. Compared with controls, multiple sclerosis patients had significantly lower normalized Chao1 diversity, a finding suggesting substantial peripheral T-cell clonal expansion.

The sample was blood. The rearranged chain carries TRBV30 and TRBJ2-1; the junction holds 7 bases that match TRBD2. The origin of this receptor is a girl aged 5-17 years with multiple sclerosis. The CDR3: CASDWGGRGHNEQFF. The DNA reads as follows: TGTGCCTCTGATTGGGGGGGTAGGGGCCACAATGAGCAGTTCTTC.